This T cell receptor (beta chain) is from a study of beta chain features in type 1 diabetes. Isolated RNA was reverse transcribed in full, so expressed TCRB transcripts were sequenced. Libraries were prepared by immunoSEQ multiplex PCR; TCRdb keeps only in-frame clonotypes and omits some of them. The sample has around 310,000 clones, 11% seen once. This clone was seen a handful of times. This CDR3 is 15 amino acids long. V lost 2 bases and J 1 base, leaving 12 bases between the germline ends. The germline gives CDR1 MNHEY, CDR2 SVGAGI. This chain joins TRBV6-5 and TRBJ2-7, with D perhaps matching TRBD2 (6 bases). Sequencing was performed on naive CD4+ T cells from blood. This TCR came from a woman in her 30s in good health. The CDR3 spells CASSYSEAGSYEQYF. The CDR3 DNA reads TGTGCCAGCAGTTACAGTGAGGCGGGATCCTACGAGCAGTACTTC.